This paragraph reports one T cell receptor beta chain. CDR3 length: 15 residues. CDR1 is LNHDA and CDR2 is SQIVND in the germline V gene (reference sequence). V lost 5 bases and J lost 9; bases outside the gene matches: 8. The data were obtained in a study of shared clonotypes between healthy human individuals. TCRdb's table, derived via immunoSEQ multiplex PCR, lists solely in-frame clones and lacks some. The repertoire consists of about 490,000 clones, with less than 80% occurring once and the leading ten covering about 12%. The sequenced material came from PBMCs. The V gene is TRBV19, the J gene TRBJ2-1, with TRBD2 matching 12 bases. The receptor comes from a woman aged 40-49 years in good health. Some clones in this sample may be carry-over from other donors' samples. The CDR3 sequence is CASSDRLAGVIEQFF. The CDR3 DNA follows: TGTGCCAGTAGTGACCGACTAGCGGGAGTCATTGAGCAGTTCTTC.